This T cell receptor (beta chain) was captured in a study of blood T cell repertoires in COVID-19. Study information: The cDNA or gDNA used as material had been derived from T cells, B-cell-depleted T cells, or PBMCs.

Membership in each cohort depended on participant-reported clinical history. The CDR3 is made up of 16 amino acids. Trimming took off 2 bases at V and 4 bases at J, with 14 bases between the two ends. The germline CDR1 and CDR2 sequences are LNHDA and SQIVND (reference sequence). Authors' processing steps: Amplification of reference gene primers was used by the study to estimate nucleated cell counts. Sequenced by immunoSEQ multiplex PCR; TCRdb stores in-frame clones only, minus some. Clonal size and the V and J genes are those of that table, whereas D and trimming came from the DNA. The sample has 190,000 or so clones, approximately 80% seen once; the top ten hold 12%.

The TCR comes from a man between 40 and 49 years old who had recovered from COVID-19. Sequenced input: PBMCs or T cells enriched from blood (not recorded which). The chain carries TRBV19 and TRBJ2-2; TRBD1 is a possible D gene (6 bases). The CDR3 DNA reads as TGTGCCAGTAGTATATACACAGGGAGTAGCACCGGGGAGCTGTTTTTT. As protein: CASSIYTGSSTGELFF.